This T cell receptor beta chain was recovered during a study of CD8 T cells in ankylosing spondylitis. There are many counts of this clonotype. Its target is unknown. The TCR beta libraries were generated through quantitative 5'-RACE incorporating molecular barcodes. TCRdb recomputed calls from the 5' RACE reads with MiXCR, one row per CDR3 protein. The data hold about 220,000 distinct CDR3 sequences, with more than 5.5% observed a single time. The ends lost 0 bases at V and 9 bases at J; junction bases unmatched: 4. Germline CDR1 MNHEY, CDR2 SMNVEV (reference sequence). The length of the CDR3 is 15 residues. The study, taken as a whole, reports: Ankylosing spondylitis blood appeared to be characterized by a TCR beta motif of several highly homologous variants.

This chain uses TRBV27 with TRBJ1-6; TRBD1 matches at 8 bases. This clonotype originated in a male donor with ankylosing spondylitis. The sample taken for sequencing was blood, either unsorted or a sorted T cell fraction (not recorded which). The CDR3 is CASSLSGRGLSPLHF. The CDR3 DNA is TGTGCCAGCAGTTTATCGGGCAGGGGGCTTTCACCCCTCCACTTT.